This T cell receptor (beta chain) was found in a study of post-analysis software for immune sequencing data. Study-level findings and limits: Controls showed significantly higher normalized Chao1 diversity than did multiple sclerosis patients. TRBV segments more frequent in patients than in controls numbered roughly 5 and included TRBV5-6, TRBV5-1 and TRBV20-1.

Unique molecular identifiers were carried by the TCR beta cDNA libraries. MiXCR, applied by TCRdb to the PCR reads, yields one record per CDR3 protein. The table records roughly 730,000 distinct CDR3 sequences, about 32% of them present only once. V lost 10 bases, J lost 5 bases, and 11 bases lay in between. The CDR3 is 11 residues long. A word on this clonotype: Its antigen is currently unknown. A much larger clone sits a single nucleotide away, making a read error possible.

The chain is built from TRBV12-3 or TRBV12-4 and TRBJ2-5; unclear D gene. The specimen was blood. The sequence came from a girl under 18 with multiple sclerosis. This chain's CDR3 is CANKSRETQYF. The CDR3 DNA is TGTGCCAACAAAAGTCGGGAGACCCAGTACTTC.